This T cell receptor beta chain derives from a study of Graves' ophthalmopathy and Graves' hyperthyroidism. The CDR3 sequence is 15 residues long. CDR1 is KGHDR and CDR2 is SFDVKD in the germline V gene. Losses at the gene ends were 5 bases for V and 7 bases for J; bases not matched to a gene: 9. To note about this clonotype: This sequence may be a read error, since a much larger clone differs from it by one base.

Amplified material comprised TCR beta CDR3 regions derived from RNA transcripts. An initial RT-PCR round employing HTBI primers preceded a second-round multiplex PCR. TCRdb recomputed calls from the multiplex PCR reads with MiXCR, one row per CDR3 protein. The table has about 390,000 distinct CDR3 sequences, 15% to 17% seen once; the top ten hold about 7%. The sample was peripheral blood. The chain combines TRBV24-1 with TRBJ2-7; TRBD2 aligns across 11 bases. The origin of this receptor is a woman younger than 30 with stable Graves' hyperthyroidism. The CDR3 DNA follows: TGTGCCACCAGTGGTACTAGCGGGAGTGGCAATGAGCAGTACTTC. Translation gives CATSGTSGSGNEQYF.